This T cell receptor (beta chain) was retrieved from a study of blood T cell repertoires in COVID-19. Study summary: Some COVID-19 samples were acute and others convalescent; all came from the United States, Italy and Spain. Sources were T cells, B-cell-depleted T cells, or PBMCs; the material itself was cDNA or gDNA.

In the study's own analysis: Estimates of nucleated cell counts were drawn from the amplification of reference gene primers. Profiling relied on immunoSEQ multiplex PCR, and the TCRdb table lists in-frame clones only, not all of them. The DNA gave D and trimming, while V, J and clone size come from that table. This table has about 230,000 clones, 75% to 90% appearing once. CDR3 size: 13 residues. Trimming removed 0 bases from V and 4 bases from J, with 4 bases in between. The V gene's germline CDR1 is LNHDA and CDR2 SQIVND (reference sequence). This receptor was taken from a woman aged 70-85 years with active or convalescent COVID-19. The sequenced sample consisted of peripheral blood. The chain uses TRBV19 and TRBJ1-5; no reliable D call. CDR3 protein: CASSIDHNQPQHF. For the CDR3, the DNA is TGTGCCAGTAGTATAGACCATAATCAGCCCCAGCATTTT. Combining the CDR3 with reference TRBV19 and TRBJ1-5 gives the whole variable domain DGGITQSPKYLFRKEGQNVTLSCEQNLNHDAMYWYRQDPGQGLRLIYYSQIVNDFQKGDIAEGYSVSREKKESFPLTVTSAQKNPTAFYLCASSIDHNQPQHFGDGTRLSIL.